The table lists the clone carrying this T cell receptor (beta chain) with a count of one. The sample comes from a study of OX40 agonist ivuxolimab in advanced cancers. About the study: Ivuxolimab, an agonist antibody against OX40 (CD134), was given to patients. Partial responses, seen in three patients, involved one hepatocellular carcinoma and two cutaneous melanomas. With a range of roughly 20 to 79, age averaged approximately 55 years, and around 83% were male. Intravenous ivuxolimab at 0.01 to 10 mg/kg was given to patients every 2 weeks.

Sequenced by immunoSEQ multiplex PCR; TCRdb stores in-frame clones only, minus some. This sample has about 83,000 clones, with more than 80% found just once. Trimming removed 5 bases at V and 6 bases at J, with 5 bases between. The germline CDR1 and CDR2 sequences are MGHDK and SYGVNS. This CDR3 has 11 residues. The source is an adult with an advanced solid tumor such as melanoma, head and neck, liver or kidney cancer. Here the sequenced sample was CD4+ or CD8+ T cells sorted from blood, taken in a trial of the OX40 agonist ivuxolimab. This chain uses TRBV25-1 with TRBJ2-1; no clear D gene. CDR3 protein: CASSSSNEQFF. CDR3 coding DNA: TGTGCCAGCAGTTCGTCCAATGAGCAGTTCTTC. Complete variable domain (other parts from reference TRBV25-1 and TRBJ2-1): EADIYQTPRYLVIGTGKKITLECSQTMGHDKMYWYQQDPGMELHLIHYSYGVNSTEKGDLSSESTVSRIRTEHFPLTLESARPSHTSQYLCASSSSNEQFFGPGTRLTVL.